The rows below give T cell receptor beta chains drawn from one sample of a study of blood T cell repertoires in COVID-19. The data were produced by immunoSEQ multiplex PCR, yet TCRdb's version contains in-frame clones alone and is incomplete. This table has tens of thousands of clones, around four fifths appearing once. The material sequenced was peripheral blood. The receptors were gathered from a woman between 50 and 59 years old with active or convalescent COVID-19. CDR3s include the opening cysteine and the closing phenylalanine or tryptophan. The D gene is left open where the match is weak. A clone size is listed for some rows: how often the clone was seen (once, few, many), or a class if it is expanded.

V: TRBV28; J: TRBJ2-7; size: .; D: TRBD2; CDR3: CASSPSGSRSYEQYF; DNA: TGTGCCAGCAGCCCGAGCGGGAGCAGGTCCTACGAGCAGTACTTC
V: TRBV19; J: TRBJ1-4; size: .; D: TRBD1; CDR3: CASSIDRGRREKLFF; DNA: TGTGCCAGTAGTATAGACAGGGGGCGACGTGAAAAACTGTTTTTT
V: TRBV24-1; J: TRBJ1-4; size: .; D: .; CDR3: CATSHGRVGEKLFF; DNA: TGTGCCACCAGCCACGGTCGGGTCGGAGAAAAACTGTTTTTT
V: TRBV5-1; J: TRBJ2-4; size: .; D: .; CDR3: CASSPSGKNIQYF; DNA: TGCGCCAGCAGCCCCAGCGGCAAAAACATTCAGTACTTC
V: TRBV10-2; J: TRBJ2-4; size: few; D: TRBD2; CDR3: CASNEWGLAGGYIAKNIQYF; DNA: TGCGCCAGCAATGAATGGGGACTAGCGGGAGGATATATAGCCAAAAACATTCAGTACTTC
V: TRBV28; J: TRBJ2-3; size: .; D: TRBD2; CDR3: CASSLVGGARSSGRAGTDTQYF; DNA: TGTGCCAGCAGTTTGGTGGGGGGCGCAAGGTCTAGCGGGAGGGCCGGCACAGATACGCAGTATTTT
V: TRBV3-1/TRBV3-2; J: TRBJ2-7; size: .; D: .; CDR3: CASSHGGEQYF; DNA: TGTGCCAGCAGCCACGGCGGCGAGCAGTACTTC
V: TRBV30; J: TRBJ2-1; size: .; D: .; CDR3: CAWSWTQREYNEQFF; DNA: TGTGCCTGGAGTTGGACTCAGAGAGAATACAATGAGCAGTTCTTC
V: TRBV5-4; J: TRBJ2-7; size: .; D: TRBD1; CDR3: CASSLGDRGPREQYF; DNA: TGTGCCAGCAGCTTGGGAGACAGGGGGCCGAGGGAGCAGTACTTC
V: TRBV2; J: TRBJ1-3; size: .; D: .; CDR3: CASSRSAGTSGNTIYF; DNA: TGTGCCAGCAGCCGGTCTGCGGGGACCTCTGGAAACACCATATATTTT
V: TRBV6-5; J: TRBJ2-3; size: .; D: TRBD2; CDR3: CASSYASGSTDTQYF; DNA: TGTGCCAGCAGTTACGCTAGCGGGAGCACAGATACGCAGTATTTT
V: TRBV7-9; J: TRBJ2-1; size: once; D: .; CDR3: CASSSPEGGEQFF; DNA: TGTGCCAGCAGCTCTCCGGAAGGAGGTGAGCAGTTCTTC
V: TRBV5-6; J: TRBJ2-1; size: .; D: TRBD2; CDR3: CASSLASGRVNEQFF; DNA: TGTGCCAGCAGCTTGGCCAGCGGGAGGGTGAATGAGCAGTTCTTC
V: TRBV29-1; J: TRBJ2-7; size: few; D: .; CDR3: CSVDLRAGEQYF; DNA: TGCAGCGTTGACCTCAGGGCGGGGGAGCAGTACTTC
V: TRBV28; J: TRBJ1-1; size: few; D: .; CDR3: CASKGVGSTEAFF; DNA: TGTGCCAGCAAGGGGGTAGGGAGCACTGAAGCTTTCTTT
V: TRBV5-4; J: TRBJ2-7; size: .; D: TRBD2; CDR3: CASSSWTSGRYEQYF; DNA: TGTGCCAGCAGCTCCTGGACTAGCGGGAGATACGAGCAGTACTTC
V: TRBV19; J: TRBJ1-5; size: .; D: .; CDR3: CASSIGHRKSNQPQHF; DNA: TGTGCCAGTAGTATAGGCCACAGAAAAAGCAATCAGCCCCAGCATTTT
V: TRBV4-1; J: TRBJ2-1; size: .; D: .; CDR3: CASSQETPYNQQFF; DNA: TGCGCCAGCAGCCAAGAAACCCCCTATAACCAGCAGTTCTTC
V: TRBV30; J: TRBJ1-2; size: .; D: .; CDR3: CAWSPSHRVRQGGYTF; DNA: TGTGCCTGGAGTCCGTCTCACAGGGTTCGCCAGGGCGGCTACACCTTC
V: TRBV10-2; J: TRBJ2-7; size: .; D: TRBD2; CDR3: CASSESSGIRYEQYF; DNA: TGCGCCAGCAGTGAGTCGAGCGGGATTAGGTACGAGCAGTACTTC
V: TRBV5-6; J: TRBJ1-3; size: .; D: TRBD1; CDR3: CASSSETGILGNTIYF; DNA: TGTGCCAGCAGCTCGGAGACAGGGATCCTTGGAAACACCATATATTTT
V: TRBV18; J: TRBJ1-3; size: .; D: .; CDR3: CASSPLSGPYSGNTIYF; DNA: TGTGCCAGCTCACCACTCTCAGGGCCATATTCTGGAAACACCATATATTTT
V: TRBV6-4; J: TRBJ2-1; size: .; D: TRBD2; CDR3: CASSDQYSGGSYNEQFF; DNA: TGTGCCAGCAGTGACCAATATAGCGGGGGGTCCTACAATGAGCAGTTCTTC
V: TRBV7-9; J: TRBJ1-3; size: .; D: TRBD1; CDR3: CASSLQGAGNTIYF; DNA: TGTGCCAGCAGCTTACAGGGGGCTGGAAACACCATATATTTT
V: TRBV7-8; J: TRBJ2-1; size: .; D: .; CDR3: CASSLGGSYNEQFF; DNA: TGTGCCAGCAGCTTAGGCGGGTCTTACAATGAGCAGTTCTTC
V: TRBV27; J: TRBJ1-3; size: few; D: TRBD1; CDR3: CASSQLGQGNTIYF; DNA: TGTGCCAGCAGTCAACTGGGACAGGGAAACACCATATATTTT
V: TRBV19; J: TRBJ1-3; size: .; D: .; CDR3: CASSIDGGSGNTIYF; DNA: TGTGCCAGTAGTATAGACGGGGGATCCGGAAACACCATATATTTT
V: TRBV6-5; J: TRBJ2-7; size: once; D: .; CDR3: CASSYFGGYEQYF; DNA: TGTGCCAGCAGTTACTTTGGAGGTTACGAGCAGTACTTC
V: TRBV3-1/TRBV3-2; J: TRBJ2-5; size: .; D: TRBD2; CDR3: CASSQDLASGYETQYF; DNA: TGTGCCAGCAGCCAAGATCTAGCTAGCGGGTACGAGACCCAGTACTTC